A single sample gave rise to the 29 T cell receptor beta chains below, sequenced in a study of blood T cell repertoires in COVID-19. Clones were sequenced by immunoSEQ multiplex PCR, and TCRdb holds only the in-frame ones, with some missing. The data hold just over 250,000 clones, with around 89% observed a single time. The specimen was peripheral blood. The source of these receptors is a man aged 60-69 years who had recovered from COVID-19.

The rearrangement joins TRBV9 to TRBJ1-2; 8 nucleotides match TRBD1. Germline V gene data show CDR1 as SGDLS and CDR2 as YYNGEE. Unmatched junction bases numbered 6, after V lost 0 bases and J lost 5 bases. This CDR3 contains 15 residues. This chain's CDR3 is CASSVDVTGAYGYTF. As DNA, the CDR3 is TGTGCCAGCAGCGTAGATGTGACAGGGGCTTATGGCTACACCTTC.

CDR3 DNA: TGTGCCAGCAGTCGGGACAGACCGTCTAATGAAAAACTGTTTTTT. It codes for CASSRDRPSNEKLFF. The gene calls are TRBV6-6 and TRBJ1-4; 7 positions match TRBD1. V lost 5 bases and J lost 3; bases outside the gene matches: 6. Looked up from germline, CDR1 is MNHNY and CDR2 is SVGAGI (reference sequence). This CDR3 is built from 15 residues.

The gene calls are TRBV7-2 and TRBJ2-3, with D hard to call. Per germline, CDR1 SGHTA and CDR2 FQGNSA. The CDR3 sequence is 15 residues long. V was shortened by 3 bases and J by 2 bases, with 12 bases between the two germline ends. The CDR3 bases are TGTGCCAGCAGCTTTGAGTACAGATTCACAGATACGCAGTATTTT. The encoded protein is CASSFEYRFTDTQYF. The full variable domain, rest sourced from reference TRBV7-2 and TRBJ2-3, is GAGVSQSPSNKVTEKGKDVELRCDPISGHTALYWYRQSLGQGLEFLIYFQGNSAPDKSGLPSDRFSAERTGGSVSTLTIQRTQQEDSAVYLCASSFEYRFTDTQYFGPGTRLTVL.

The chain links TRBV7-2 to TRBJ2-5; D is ambiguous. The CDR3 is 16 residues long. Per the germline V gene, CDR1 is SGHTA and CDR2 is FQGNSA. V shed 1 base and J shed 2 bases, with 14 bases lying between them. DNA for the CDR3: TGTGCCAGCAGCTTAGGATCTCGGCGGCCACAAGAGACCCAGTACTTC. This encodes CASSLGSRRPQETQYF.

The chain employs TRBV9 and TRBJ1-4; 10 bases are a match to TRBD1. Germline V gene sequence: CDR1 SGDLS, CDR2 YYNGEE. The CDR3 covers 17 residues. With 3 bases clipped from V and 3 bases from J, the junction kept 8 bases outside the gene matches. CDR3 in amino acids: CASSAGQGFVANEKLFF. The DNA for the CDR3 is TGTGCCAGCAGCGCGGGACAGGGGTTTGTGGCTAATGAAAAACTGTTTTTT. Drawing the rest from reference TRBV9 and TRBJ1-4, the complete variable domain is DSGVTQTPKHLITATGQRVTLRCSPRSGDLSVYWYQQSLDQGLQFLIQYYNGEERAKGNILERFSAQQFPDLHSELNLSSLELGDSALYFCASSAGQGFVANEKLFFGSGTQLSVL.

V usage is TRBV6-1 and J usage is TRBJ2-5; the match to TRBD2 covers 10 bases. The J segment lost 7 bases and the V segment lost 4 bases, leaving 18 bases of the junction unmatched. The CDR3 consists of 18 residues. Germline V CDR1 and CDR2: MNHNS, SASEGT. CDR3 protein: CASSGRGLAGASVGTQYF. The CDR3 region has the DNA TGTGCCAGCAGTGGAAGGGGCCTAGCGGGGGCCTCCGTAGGGACCCAGTACTTC.

V usage is TRBV27 and J usage is TRBJ2-7; D might be TRBD2 (7 bases). Germline assignment: CDR1 MNHEY and CDR2 SMNVEV (reference sequence). V was cut by 2 bases and J by 6 bases, with 14 bases left in between. The CDR3 totals 14 residues. The CDR3 reads CASSLGGGGGEQYF. As DNA, the CDR3 is TGTGCCAGCAGTTTAGGTGGGGGCGGGGGCGAGCAGTACTTC.

This clone has a handful of counts. V is TRBV7-9 and J is TRBJ2-2; 7 bases are a match to TRBD1. With V trimmed by 9 bases and J by 0 bases, 7 bases remained unmatched. The V gene's germline CDR1 is SEHNR and CDR2 FQNEAQ (reference sequence). The CDR3 totals 15 residues. The CDR3 protein is CASHVGTANTGELFF. The DNA of the CDR3 is TGTGCCAGTCATGTTGGGACAGCGAACACCGGGGAGCTGTTTTTT.

This chain uses TRBV9 with TRBJ1-2; no definite D call. Looked up from germline, CDR1 is SGDLS and CDR2 is YYNGEE. V was trimmed by 4 bases and J by 12 bases, leaving 4 bases between them. The CDR3 extends over 8 amino acids. CDR3 nucleotide sequence: TGTGCCAGCAGCCCAAACACCTTC. Translation gives CASSPNTF.

The chain couples TRBV18 to TRBJ2-7, with 8 bases aligning to TRBD2. The V segment lost 1 base and the J segment 3 bases; nucleotides outside the gene matches: 5. This CDR3 region has 15 residues. CDR1 is KGHSH and CDR2 is LQKENI in the germline V gene. The CDR3 loop reads CASSPLAGLNYEQYF. In nucleotides, the CDR3 is TGTGCCAGCTCACCACTAGCGGGGCTAAACTACGAGCAGTACTTC.

This clone was recorded only once. DNA for the CDR3: TGTGCCAGCCAAAGGGGGCGCTCCTACGAGCAGTACTTC. Its protein product is CASQRGRSYEQYF. The chain joins TRBV12-3 or TRBV12-4 to TRBJ2-7, with 7 bases fitting TRBD1. There are 13 residues in the CDR3. The V segment lost 8 bases and the J segment 0 bases; nucleotides outside the gene matches: 4.

J is TRBJ1-6 and V is TRBV11-2; the match to TRBD1 covers 8 bases. The CDR3 length is 13 residues. V was clipped by 5 bases and J by 10 bases; unmatched bases: 4. Germline loops: CDR1 SGHAT, CDR2 FQNNGV. The CDR3 region has the DNA TGTGCCAGCAGCAGGACAGGGAGCTCACCCCTCCACTTT. Translated: CASSRTGSSPLHF.

This sequence joins TRBV27 and TRBJ1-2; TRBD1 aligns across 8 bases. V lost 6 bases and J lost 4; bases outside the gene matches: 7. The CDR3 runs to 14 residues. The germline V gene has CDR1 MNHEY and CDR2 SMNVEV (reference sequence). CDR3 DNA sequence: TGTGCCAGCAGCCCTGTCCAGGGGGCCTATGGCTACACCTTC. Its protein is CASSPVQGAYGYTF.

This rearrangement joins TRBV9 to TRBJ2-7, with D perhaps matching TRBD1 (6 bases). Germline V gives CDR1 SGDLS, CDR2 YYNGEE. The CDR3 has 15 residues. V was cut by 0 bases and J by 4 bases, with 14 bases left in between. The CDR3 bases are TGTGCCAGCAGCGTAGGCTCCGGGACAATTTACGAGCAGTACTTC. This codes for CASSVGSGTIYEQYF.

The chain links TRBV19 to TRBJ1-5; D is perhaps TRBD1 (5 bases). Germline CDR1 reads LNHDA; CDR2 reads SQIVND (reference sequence). The CDR3 has 17 amino acids. The germline V and J ends were trimmed by 4 bases and 1 base, with 17 bases remaining between them. CDR3 DNA sequence: TGTGCCAGTAGTAGACCCCAGGGTATGAAGAGCAATCAGCCCCAGCATTTT. It codes for CASSRPQGMKSNQPQHF.

The chain has TRBV11-2 and TRBJ2-2; 9 bases agree with TRBD1. CDR1 and CDR2 from the germline V gene are SGHAT and FQNNGV. J lost 6 bases, V lost 5 bases, and 7 bases had no gene match. This CDR3 spans 15 amino acids. The CDR3 loop is CASSRSTGGPGELFF. The DNA for the CDR3 is TGTGCCAGCAGCCGGAGCACAGGGGGCCCCGGGGAGCTGTTTTTT. Filled out from reference TRBV11-2 and TRBJ2-2, the complete variable domain reads EAGVAQSPRYKIIEKRQSVAFWCNPISGHATLYWYQQILGQGPKLLIQFQNNGVVDDSQLPKDRFSAERLKGVDSTLKIQPAKLEDSAVYLCASSRSTGGPGELFFGEGSRLTVL.

The CDR3 bases are TGTGCCAGCAGTCCCTGGGGGGTCGAGCAGTACTTC. It specifies CASSPWGVEQYF. The chain links TRBV28 to TRBJ2-7; a possible D gene is TRBD2 (6 bases). The CDR3 spans 12 residues. Trimming left V 5 bases short and J 6 bases short, with 11 bases between. Germline CDR1 reads MDHEN; CDR2 reads SYDVKM. Complete variable domain (other parts from reference TRBV28 and TRBJ2-7): DVKVTQSSRYLVKRTGEKVFLECVQDMDHENMFWYRQDPGLGLRLIYFSYDVKMKEKGDIPEGYSVSREKKERFSLILESASTNQTSMYLCASSPWGVEQYFGPGTRLTVT.

The chain uses TRBV7-6 and TRBJ2-3; D is uncertain. The germline V and J ends were trimmed by 1 base and 5 bases, with 7 bases remaining between them. This CDR3 contains 13 residues. In germline, CDR1 is SGHVS, CDR2 FNYEAQ. CDR3 sequence (DNA): TGTGCCAGCAGCTTAGTGCTCGGAGATACGCAGTATTTT. Translation: CASSLVLGDTQYF.

CDR3 sequence: CASRYDRGGYTF. Written as DNA, the CDR3 is TGTGCCAGCAGATACGACAGGGGAGGCTACACCTTC. This chain joins TRBV6-2 or TRBV6-3 and TRBJ1-2, with 8 bases matching TRBD1. The CDR3 runs 12 residues. With V trimmed by 6 bases and J by 8 bases, 5 bases remained unmatched. Germline CDR1 MNHEY, CDR2 SVGEGT.

The chain links TRBV3-1 (or the pseudogene TRBV3-2) to TRBJ2-7; 7 bases line up with TRBD2. In germline, CDR1 is LGHDT, CDR2 YNNKEL (reference sequence). The V and J ends lost 8 bases and 5 bases, in that order; junction bases with no gene match: 9. CDR3 length: 13 residues. This chain's CDR3 is CASGRDGRNEQYF. The CDR3 DNA reads as TGTGCCAGCGGCCGGGACGGGAGGAACGAGCAGTACTTC.

The V and J genes are TRBV11-2 and TRBJ2-2; 7 bases fit TRBD1. This CDR3 contains 16 residues. With V trimmed by 3 bases and J by 0 bases, 4 bases remained unmatched. Looked up from germline, CDR1 is SGHAT and CDR2 is FQNNGV. In nucleotides, the CDR3 is TGTGCCAGCAGCTTGGTAGGGGGCCCGAACACCGGGGAGCTGTTTTTT. Its translation is CASSLVGGPNTGELFF.

The CDR3 DNA reads as TGTGCCAGCAGCTTGAGTTTAACGTACGGGGGGACCCAGTACTTC. Translated: CASSLSLTYGGTQYF. The rearrangement joins TRBV5-4 to TRBJ2-5; D may be TRBD2 (6 bases). In germline, CDR1 is SGHNT, CDR2 YYREEE (reference sequence). Trimming stripped 1 base from V and 7 bases from J, with 17 bases between. The length of the CDR3 is 15 residues.

This chain joins TRBV9 and TRBJ2-2; the match to TRBD2 covers 8 bases. This CDR3 has 18 amino acids. Germline lookup yields CDR1 SGDLS and CDR2 YYNGEE. After removal of 0 bases from V and 4 bases from J, the junction contained 11 bases not matched to a gene. CDR3 sequence: CASSVASGRGVSTGELFF. In DNA form, the CDR3 reads TGTGCCAGCAGCGTAGCTTCAGGGCGGGGGGTAAGCACCGGGGAGCTGTTTTTT. The full variable domain, rest sourced from reference TRBV9 and TRBJ2-2, is DSGVTQTPKHLITATGQRVTLRCSPRSGDLSVYWYQQSLDQGLQFLIQYYNGEERAKGNILERFSAQQFPDLHSELNLSSLELGDSALYFCASSVASGRGVSTGELFFGEGSRLTVL.

DNA for the CDR3: TGTGCCAGCAGCCCGCAGACTAGCGGGGGCCACGAGCAGTACTTC. Translation gives CASSPQTSGGHEQYF. The gene calls are TRBV3-1 (or the pseudogene TRBV3-2) and TRBJ2-7; 12 bases align to TRBD2. Trimming removed 4 bases from V and 5 bases from J; junction bases left unmatched: 6. This CDR3 contains 15 residues. Germline assignment: CDR1 LGHDT and CDR2 YNNKEL (reference sequence).

This CDR3 reads CASSWGSDTQYF. In DNA form, the CDR3 reads TGTGCCAGCAGTTGGGGCTCAGATACGCAGTATTTT. The chain joins TRBV6-2 or TRBV6-3 to TRBJ2-3, with D perhaps matching TRBD1 (5 bases). Germline V gives CDR1 MNHEY, CDR2 SVGEGT. The CDR3 is 12 amino acids. V lost 4 bases and J lost 4, with 6 bases in between.

The CDR3 loop reads CASRRQGVRTEAFF. CDR3 sequence (DNA): TGTGCCAGCAGAAGACAGGGGGTAAGGACTGAAGCTTTCTTT. The V and J genes are TRBV6-5 and TRBJ1-1, with 9 bases identical to TRBD1. The CDR3 loop spans 14 amino acids. The germline CDR1 and CDR2 sequences are MNHEY and SVGAGI. V lost 6 bases and J lost 5; bases outside the gene matches: 7.

The gene calls are TRBV5-1 and TRBJ2-1; TRBD2 aligns across 7 bases. From germline, CDR1 is SGHRS and CDR2 YFSETQ. The J segment lost 7 bases and the V segment lost 2 bases, leaving 15 bases of the junction unmatched. This CDR3 contains 17 residues. DNA of the CDR3: TGCGCCAGCAGCTTTCTCGGGACCAGACTAGCCAAGAATGAGCAGTTCTTC. It specifies CASSFLGTRLAKNEQFF.

The chain has TRBV29-1 and TRBJ1-2, with 7 nucleotides matching TRBD1. In germline, CDR1 is SQVTM, CDR2 ANQGSEA. Germline trimming cut 3 bases from V and 3 bases from J; bases unmatched to any gene: 7. This CDR3 contains 14 residues. CDR3: CSVDEQGVHYGYTF. CDR3 bases: TGCAGCGTTGATGAGCAGGGGGTTCACTATGGCTACACCTTC.

The V gene is TRBV18, the J gene TRBJ2-1, with TRBD1 matching over 9 bases. The CDR3 contains 15 residues. Per germline, CDR1 KGHSH and CDR2 LQKENI. V lost 1 base to trimming and J lost 10 bases; unmatched junction nucleotides: 8. CDR3 DNA: TGTGCCAGCTCACCACGGACAGGGGAGGCAGCGGAGCAGTTCTTC. Protein sequence: CASSPRTGEAAEQFF. Together with reference TRBV18 and TRBJ2-1, the CDR3 gives the full variable domain: NAGVMQNPRHLVRRRGQEARLRCSPMKGHSHVYWYRQLPEEGLKFMVYLQKENIIDESGMPKERFSAEFPKEGPSILRIQQVVRGDSAAYFCASSPRTGEAAEQFFGPGTRLTVL.